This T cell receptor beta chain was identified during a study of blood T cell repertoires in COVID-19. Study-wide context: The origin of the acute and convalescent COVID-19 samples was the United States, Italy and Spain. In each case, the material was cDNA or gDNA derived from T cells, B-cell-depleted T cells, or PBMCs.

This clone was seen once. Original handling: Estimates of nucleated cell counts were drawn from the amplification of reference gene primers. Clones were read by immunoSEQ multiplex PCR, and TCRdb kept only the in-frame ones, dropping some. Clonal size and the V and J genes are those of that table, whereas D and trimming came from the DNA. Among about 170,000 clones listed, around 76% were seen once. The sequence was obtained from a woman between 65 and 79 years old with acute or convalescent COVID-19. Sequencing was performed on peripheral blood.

CDR3 in DNA: TGCGCCAGCAGCTCCCAGACTAGCGGACTGGGAAATCGATACAATGAGCAGTTCTTC. This translates into CASSSQTSGLGNRYNEQFF. The chain combines TRBV5-1 with TRBJ2-1, with 9 nucleotides matching TRBD2. This CDR3 has 19 residues. The germline gives CDR1 SGHRS, CDR2 YFSETQ. The V segment lost 3 bases and the J segment 4 bases; nucleotides outside the gene matches: 17.